This T cell receptor beta chain was captured in a study of CD8+ T cells in alopecia areata. RNA, once extracted, was reverse transcribed into cDNA for use as the sequencing template. Profiling relied on immunoSEQ multiplex PCR, and the TCRdb table lists in-frame clones only, not all of them. The sample holds roughly 98,000 clones; roughly three fifths are singletons and the top ten take 15% to 19%. Regarding this clone: Its antigen is not identified.

Specified treatment: oral pan-JAK inhibitor, 5-10 mg twice daily. It was from alopecia areata patients that lesional scalp punch biopsies and peripheral blood were collected. Notes on the study in general: A great number of expanded lesional clones endured in scalp and blood during tofacitinib.

The sequencing used CD8+ T cells sorted from blood, collected at week 4, from a patient treated with tofacitinib. The receptor was isolated from a human donor with alopecia areata.

Here the CDR3 reads CASSQDRRGQETQYF. CDR3 nucleotides: TGCGCCAGCAGCCAAGATAGACGGGGGCAAGAGACCCAGTACTTC. V usage is TRBV4-1 and J usage is TRBJ2-5; possibly TRBD2 for D (6 bases). The CDR3 extends over 15 amino acids. With 0 bases removed from V and 2 bases from J, the gap between germline ends came to 10 bases. Germline CDR1 is MGHRA and CDR2 is YSYEKL.